The 19 T cell receptor beta chains reported below all come from one sample, sequenced in a study of T-cell reconstitution after alpha-beta-depleted transplantation in children. Unique molecular identifiers were used to barcode this TCRbeta library. Via MiXCR, TCRdb re-called the PCR reads, giving one row per CDR3 protein. The sample lists a few hundred thousand distinct CDR3 sequences, 15% to 20% occurring once. The specimen was PBMCs, mostly from graft donor cells, collected 360 days after TCRalphabeta/CD19-depleted stem cell transplant. The receptors were gathered from a boy less than two years old who had a stem cell transplant for Wiskott-Aldrich syndrome, so the T cells may come from the graft donor.

This clonotype was seen more than once but under ten times. The V gene is TRBV4-3, the J gene TRBJ2-3; 11 bases match TRBD2. Per the germline V gene, CDR1 is LGHNA and CDR2 is YSLEER. The junction had 6 bases not matched to a gene; V was cut back by 4 bases and J by 0 bases. The CDR3 has 17 residues. The CDR3 loop is CASSPGLAVLSTDTQYF. The DNA for the CDR3 is TGCGCCAGCAGCCCGGGACTAGCGGTTCTTAGCACAGATACGCAGTATTTT.

This clonotype has just a few counts. The CDR3 region is CASSLLMGETQYF. The CDR3, as DNA: TGTGCCAGCTCACTTTTGATGGGCGAGACCCAGTACTTC. The J gene is TRBJ2-5, the V gene TRBV18; D is unclear. The V gene's germline CDR1 is KGHSH and CDR2 LQKENI. The CDR3 is 13 residues long. Trimming removed 4 bases from V and 5 bases from J, with 11 bases in between.

This clonotype has ten or more counts. The chain joins TRBV6-1 to TRBJ2-3; 8 nucleotides line up with TRBD1. Trimming at V came to 3 bases and at J to 3 bases, leaving 2 bases not matched to a gene. Germline CDR1 is MNHNS and CDR2 is SASEGT. The CDR3 extends over 14 amino acids. The DNA of the CDR3 is TGTGCCAGCAGTGAGGACAGGGCGACAGATACGCAGTATTTT. Protein product: CASSEDRATDTQYF.

The CDR3 sequence is CSASARGQGATNEKLFF. The DNA of the CDR3 is TGCAGTGCTAGCGCCCGCGGACAGGGAGCAACTAATGAAAAACTGTTTTTT. The rearrangement links TRBV20-1 to TRBJ1-4, with 8 positions matching TRBD1. Losses at the gene ends were 3 bases for V and 0 bases for J; bases not matched to a gene: 9. The CDR3 consists of 17 residues. Germline V lookup: CDR1 DFQATT, CDR2 SNEGSKA (reference sequence).

The chain employs TRBV6-2 or TRBV6-3 and TRBJ1-5, with a tentative D call TRBD1 (6 bases). The CDR3 is 14 residues long. Germline loops: CDR1 MNHEY, CDR2 SVGEGT. The V end was cut by 6 bases, the J end by 5 bases, with 14 bases between. CDR3 nucleotides: TGTGCCAGCAGGGTGGACAGTAATTATCAGCCCCAGCATTTT. It specifies CASRVDSNYQPQHF.

This clonotype has just a few counts. The rearrangement joins TRBV29-1 to TRBJ2-7; 7 bases agree with TRBD2. Germline assignment: CDR1 SQVTM and CDR2 ANQGSEA. V trimming: 1 base; J trimming: 3 bases; junction bases outside the gene matches: 12. The CDR3 runs 16 residues. The CDR3 spells CSVEGSSGLGLYEQYF. The CDR3 DNA follows: TGCAGCGTTGAAGGGAGTAGCGGGTTGGGGCTCTACGAGCAGTACTTC.

The J gene is TRBJ2-3, the V gene TRBV7-9; 8 bases fit TRBD1. CDR1 and CDR2 from the germline V gene are SEHNR and FQNEAQ (reference sequence). With V trimmed by 5 bases and J by 0 bases, 7 bases remained unmatched. The CDR3 contains 16 residues. CDR3 amino acids: CASSPGQATSTDTQYF. CDR3 DNA: TGTGCCAGCAGCCCGGGACAGGCCACTAGCACAGATACGCAGTATTTT. The variable domain in full, completed from reference TRBV7-9 and TRBJ2-3, reads DTGVSQNPRHKITKRGQNVTFRCDPISEHNRLYWYRQTLGQGPEFLTYFQNEAQLEKSRLLSDRFSAERPKGSFSTLEIQRTEQGDSAMYLCASSPGQATSTDTQYFGPGTRLTVL.

This chain connects TRBV19 to TRBJ2-3, with D perhaps TRBD2 (5 bases). Germline V gene lookup returns CDR1 LNHDA and CDR2 SQIVND (reference sequence). Trimming took 8 bases from V and 2 from J, leaving 14 bases between them. This CDR3 has 14 residues. In DNA form, the CDR3 reads TGTGCCAGTCGGGATCTAATCCCCACAGATACGCAGTATTTT. This translates into CASRDLIPTDTQYF.

The chain combines TRBV6-2 or TRBV6-3 with TRBJ1-5; D is ambiguous. The CDR3 covers 13 residues. The germline V and J ends were trimmed by 9 bases and 3 bases, with 12 bases remaining between them. Germline lookup yields CDR1 MNHEY and CDR2 SVGEGT. CDR3 region: CASRRRFNQPQHF. In DNA form, the CDR3 reads TGTGCCAGTAGGCGCAGGTTCAATCAGCCCCAGCATTTT.

This clonotype has just a few counts. The chain joins TRBV9 to TRBJ2-2, with 15 nucleotides matching TRBD2. The CDR3 is 16 amino acids. Looked up from germline, CDR1 is SGDLS and CDR2 is YYNGEE. The V gene end was trimmed by 4 bases and the J gene end by 7 bases; junction bases not matched to a gene: 5. The CDR3 DNA is TGTGCCAGCAGCCTAGGGACTAGCGGGAGGAACGGGGAGCTGTTTTTT. Amino acid sequence: CASSLGTSGRNGELFF.

This clonotype was counted a few times. The rearrangement joins TRBV24-1 to TRBJ2-1, with TRBD1 identical over 7 bases. This CDR3 spans 15 amino acids. Germline CDR1 KGHDR, CDR2 SFDVKD. Germline trimming cut 0 bases from V and 2 bases from J; bases unmatched to any gene: 0. For the CDR3, the DNA is TGTGCCACCAGTGATTTGGGGACAGCCTACAATGAGCAGTTCTTC. This codes for CATSDLGTAYNEQFF.

V gene TRBV15 combines with J gene TRBJ2-7; D remains unclear. This CDR3 contains 15 residues. Germline loops: CDR1 LNHNV, CDR2 YYDKDF (reference sequence). Between the trimmed V and J ends, which lost 2 bases and 2 bases, there was a span of 13 bases. Written as DNA, the CDR3 is TGTGCCACCAGCAGAAATCCCGACGGTCCCTACGAGCAGTACTTC. It codes for CATSRNPDGPYEQYF.

This clonotype was seen more than once but under ten times. The V and J genes are TRBV4-2 and TRBJ2-1, with 8 positions matching TRBD2. The CDR3 runs to 15 residues. V gave up 6 bases and J gave up 3 bases; unmatched junction bases: 7. Germline V CDR1 and CDR2: LGHNA, YNFKEQ. DNA for the CDR3: TGTGCCAGCAGGCCCACCGGGACTAGCTACAATGAGCAGTTCTTC. It codes for CASRPTGTSYNEQFF.

This rearrangement joins TRBV5-1 to TRBJ2-4, with 10 positions matching TRBD2. The CDR3 runs 16 residues. Germline CDR1 SGHRS, CDR2 YFSETQ. The V and J ends lost 4 bases and 1 base, in that order; junction bases with no gene match: 5. CDR3 sequence (DNA): TGCGCCAGCAGCCCCGCGGGACTAGCGGCCAAAAACATTCAGTACTTC. Translating gives CASSPAGLAAKNIQYF.

The rearrangement uses TRBV12-3 or TRBV12-4 and TRBJ2-1; 8 bases line up with TRBD1. Trimming cost V 7 bases and J 3 bases; bases outside gene matches: 11. The CDR3 sequence is 16 residues long. In DNA form, the CDR3 reads TGTGCCAGCAACCCGTCGTCAGGGGGCTACTACAATGAGCAGTTCTTC. This gives the protein CASNPSSGGYYNEQFF.

The chain has TRBV3-1 and TRBJ2-7; D might be TRBD1 (6 bases). Trimming left V 6 bases short and J 2 bases short, with 20 bases between. Germline CDR1 is LGHDT and CDR2 is YNNKEL (reference sequence). This CDR3 is built from 16 residues. The DNA of the CDR3 is TGTGCCAGCAGTCGCTACTACAGGGATCCACCCTACGAGCAGTACTTC. Protein: CASSRYYRDPPYEQYF.

There are many counts of this clonotype. This chain links TRBV12-3 or TRBV12-4 with TRBJ2-7, with 7 bases that match TRBD2. The CDR3 consists of 13 residues. Trimming took 6 bases from V and 5 from J; bases not matched to a gene: 7. The CDR3 reads CASRLGLDHEQYF. The CDR3 DNA follows: TGTGCCAGCAGACTCGGACTAGATCACGAGCAGTACTTC.

At least ten counts were recorded for this clonotype. The gene calls are TRBV24-1 and TRBJ2-2; D is uncertain. V lost 6 bases and J 1 base, leaving 11 bases between the germline ends. The CDR3 is 15 amino acids. Germline lookup yields CDR1 KGHDR and CDR2 SFDVKD. Here the CDR3 reads CATSLGNLNTGELFF. CDR3 DNA sequence: TGTGCCACCAGTCTCGGAAACCTGAACACCGGGGAGCTGTTTTTT.

This clonotype has more than one count but fewer than ten. This chain joins TRBV25-1 and TRBJ2-2; D tentatively reads TRBD1 or TRBD2 (6 bases each). CDR1 is MGHDK and CDR2 is SYGVNS in the germline V gene. Trimming stripped 7 bases from V and 0 bases from J, with 12 bases between. CDR3 length equals 15 residues. The CDR3 reads CASIGGHANTGELFF. DNA for the CDR3: TGTGCCAGCATCGGGGGACATGCGAACACCGGGGAGCTGTTTTTT.